This record looks at one T cell receptor (beta chain) sequence and its context. The source of the sample is a study of CD4 and CD8 cells across lung adenocarcinoma regions. TCRdb reprocessed the PCR reads via MiXCR and lists one record per CDR3 protein. The table shows more than 25,000 distinct CDR3 sequences, with about half occurring only once. Samples came from patients with localized non-small cell lung adenocarcinoma. This CDR3 region has 14 residues. Per the germline V gene, CDR1 is SGHRS and CDR2 is YFSETQ. V was clipped by 7 bases and J by 1 base; unmatched bases: 4. The receptor was derived from a male donor with lung adenocarcinoma. The CD4 and CD8 labels of this study may be unreliable. The gene calls are TRBV5-1 and TRBJ2-2; 7 bases align to TRBD2. The sample was CD8+ T cells from the center of a lung tumor. CDR3 in amino acids: CASAPGGNTGELFF. The CDR3 DNA is TGCGCCAGCGCACCGGGGGGGAACACCGGGGAGCTGTTTTTT.